Listed here is a single T cell receptor beta chain. Original processing notes: Counts of nucleated cells, estimated from reference gene primer amplification, were obtained. Data came from immunoSEQ multiplex PCR; TCRdb stores just in-frame clones and leaves some out. V and J calls and clone size are given by that table; D and trimming were obtained from the DNA. The table has 30,000 to 40,000 clones, 60% to 85% seen once. The data stem from a study of blood T cell repertoires in COVID-19. At the level of the study: COVID-19 samples collected from the United States, Italy and Spain covered acute and convalescent phases. From T cells, B-cell-depleted T cells, or PBMCs came the material, which was cDNA or gDNA.

Germline V gene lookup returns CDR1 SGHVS and CDR2 FNYEAQ. Deletions cut 5 bases from V and 0 bases from J, with 10 bases between. This CDR3 spans 15 amino acids. The J gene is TRBJ1-4, the V gene TRBV7-6; D uncertain. The receptor comes from a man in his 70s with acute or convalescent COVID-19. Input material: peripheral blood. The CDR3 nucleotides read TGTGCCAGCAGCCTTAGTGCGGCAACTAATGAAAAACTGTTTTTT. This codes for CASSLSAATNEKLFF.